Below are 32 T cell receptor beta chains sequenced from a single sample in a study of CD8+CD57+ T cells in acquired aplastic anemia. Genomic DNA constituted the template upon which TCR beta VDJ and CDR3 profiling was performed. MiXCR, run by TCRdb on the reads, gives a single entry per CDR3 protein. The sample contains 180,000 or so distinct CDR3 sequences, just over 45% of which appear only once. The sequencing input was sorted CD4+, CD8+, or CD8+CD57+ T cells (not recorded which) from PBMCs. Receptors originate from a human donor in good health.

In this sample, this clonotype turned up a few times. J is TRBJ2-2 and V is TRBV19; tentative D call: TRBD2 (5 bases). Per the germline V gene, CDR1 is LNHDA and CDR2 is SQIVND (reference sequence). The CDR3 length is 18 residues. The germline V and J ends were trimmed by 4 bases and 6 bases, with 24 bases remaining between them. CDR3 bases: TGTGCCAGTAGTAAAAAACCCGGACTCTCGGGTTCGCCCGGGGAGCTGTTTTTT. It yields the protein CASSKKPGLSGSPGELFF.

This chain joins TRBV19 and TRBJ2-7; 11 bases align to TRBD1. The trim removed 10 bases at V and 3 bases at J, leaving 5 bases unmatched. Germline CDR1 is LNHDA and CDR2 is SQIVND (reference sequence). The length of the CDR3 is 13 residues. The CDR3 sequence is CATSGTGGYEQYF. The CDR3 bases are TGTGCCACTTCAGGGACAGGGGGCTACGAGCAGTACTTC.

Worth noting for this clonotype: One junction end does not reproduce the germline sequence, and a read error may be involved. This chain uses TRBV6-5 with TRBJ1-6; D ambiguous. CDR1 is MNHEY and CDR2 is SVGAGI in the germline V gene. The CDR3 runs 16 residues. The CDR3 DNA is TGTGCCAGCAGTAACTCACCTTTCCTAGTGGGGTCACCTCTCCACTTT. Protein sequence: CASSNSPFLVGSPLHF.

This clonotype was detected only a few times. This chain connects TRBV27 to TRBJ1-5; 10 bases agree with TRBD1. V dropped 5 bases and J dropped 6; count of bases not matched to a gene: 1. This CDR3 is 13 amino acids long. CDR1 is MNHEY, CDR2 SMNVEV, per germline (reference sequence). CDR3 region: CASSRQGAQPQHF. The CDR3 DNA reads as TGTGCCAGCAGTCGACAGGGGGCTCAGCCCCAGCATTTT.

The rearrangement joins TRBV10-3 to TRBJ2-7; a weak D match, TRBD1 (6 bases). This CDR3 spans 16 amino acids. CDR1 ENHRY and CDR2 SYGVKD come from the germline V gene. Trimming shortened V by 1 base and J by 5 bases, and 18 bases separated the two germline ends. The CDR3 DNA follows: TGTGCCATCAGTGAGTTAGACAGGTCTTCATCCCACGAGCAGTACTTC. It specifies CAISELDRSSSHEQYF.

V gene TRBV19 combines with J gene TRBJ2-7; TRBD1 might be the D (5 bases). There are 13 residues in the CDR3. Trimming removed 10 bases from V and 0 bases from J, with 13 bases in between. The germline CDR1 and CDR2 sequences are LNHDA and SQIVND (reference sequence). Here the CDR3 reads CATRQKSSYEQYF. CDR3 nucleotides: TGTGCCACCCGACAGAAGAGCTCCTACGAGCAGTACTTC.

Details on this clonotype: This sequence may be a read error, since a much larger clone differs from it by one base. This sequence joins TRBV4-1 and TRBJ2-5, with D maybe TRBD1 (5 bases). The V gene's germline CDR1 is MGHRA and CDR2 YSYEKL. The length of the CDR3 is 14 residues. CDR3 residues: CASNQDQGLETQYF. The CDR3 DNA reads TGCGCCAGCAACCAAGATCAGGGATTGGAGACCCAGTACTTC.

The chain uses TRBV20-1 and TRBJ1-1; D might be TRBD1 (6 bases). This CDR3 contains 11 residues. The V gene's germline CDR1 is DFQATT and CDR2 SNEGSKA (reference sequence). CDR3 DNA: TGCAGGGATAACAGGGACACTGAAGCTTTCTTT. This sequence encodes CRDNRDTEAFF.

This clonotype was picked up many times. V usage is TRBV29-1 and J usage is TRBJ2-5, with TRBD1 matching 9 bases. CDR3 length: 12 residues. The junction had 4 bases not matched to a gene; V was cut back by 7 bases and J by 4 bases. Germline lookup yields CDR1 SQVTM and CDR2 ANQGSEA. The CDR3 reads CSDIQGAETQYF. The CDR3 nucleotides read TGCAGCGATATACAGGGGGCAGAGACCCAGTACTTC.

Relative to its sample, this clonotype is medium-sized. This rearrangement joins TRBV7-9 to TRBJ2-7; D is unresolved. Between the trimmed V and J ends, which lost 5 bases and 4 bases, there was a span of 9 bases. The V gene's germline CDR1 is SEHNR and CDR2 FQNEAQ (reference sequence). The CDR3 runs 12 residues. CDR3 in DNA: TGTGCCAGCAGCCTCAACACGTACGAGCAGTACTTC. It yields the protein CASSLNTYEQYF.

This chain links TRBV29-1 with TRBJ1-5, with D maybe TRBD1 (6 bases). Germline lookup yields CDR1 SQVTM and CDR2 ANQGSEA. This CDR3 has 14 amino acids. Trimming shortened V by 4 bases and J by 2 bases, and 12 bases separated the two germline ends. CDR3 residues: CSVVSGAGNQPQHF. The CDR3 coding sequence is TGCAGCGTTGTATCGGGGGCGGGCAATCAGCCCCAGCATTTT. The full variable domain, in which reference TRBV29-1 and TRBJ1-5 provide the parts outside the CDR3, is SAVISQKPSRDICQRGTSLTIQCQVDSQVTMMFWYRQQPGQSLTLIATANQGSEATYESGFVIDKFPISRPNLTFSTLTVSNMSPEDSSIYLCSVVSGAGNQPQHFGDGTRLSIL.

The CDR3 reads CATRQVDTQYF. Here the CDR3 DNA reads TGTGCCACCAGGCAGGTGGATACGCAGTATTTT. This chain uses TRBV24-1 with TRBJ2-3; D ambiguous. Germline lookup yields CDR1 KGHDR and CDR2 SFDVKD. V dropped 7 bases and J dropped 6 bases, with 7 bases sitting between them. CDR3 size: 11 residues.

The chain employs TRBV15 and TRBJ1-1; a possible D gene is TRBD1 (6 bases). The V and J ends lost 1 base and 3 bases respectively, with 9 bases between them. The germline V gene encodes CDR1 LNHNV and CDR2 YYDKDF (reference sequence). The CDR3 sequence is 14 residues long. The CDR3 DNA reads TGTGCCACCAGCAGAGCGCAGGGGTACACTGAAGCTTTCTTT. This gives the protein CATSRAQGYTEAFF.

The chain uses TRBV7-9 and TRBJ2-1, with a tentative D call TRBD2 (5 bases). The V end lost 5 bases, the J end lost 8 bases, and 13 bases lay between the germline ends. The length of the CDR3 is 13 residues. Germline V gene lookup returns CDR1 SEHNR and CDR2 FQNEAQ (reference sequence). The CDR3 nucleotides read TGTGCCAGCAGCCCAGGACTGCCGGATGAGCAGTTCTTC. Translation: CASSPGLPDEQFF.

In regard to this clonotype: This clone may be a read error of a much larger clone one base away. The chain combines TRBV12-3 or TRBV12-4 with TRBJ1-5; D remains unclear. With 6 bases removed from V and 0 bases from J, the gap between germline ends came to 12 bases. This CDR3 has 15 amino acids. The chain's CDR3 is CASRRQRNSNQPQHF. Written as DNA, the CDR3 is TGTGCCAGCAGGAGGCAGAGAAATAGCAATCAGCCCCAGCATTTT.

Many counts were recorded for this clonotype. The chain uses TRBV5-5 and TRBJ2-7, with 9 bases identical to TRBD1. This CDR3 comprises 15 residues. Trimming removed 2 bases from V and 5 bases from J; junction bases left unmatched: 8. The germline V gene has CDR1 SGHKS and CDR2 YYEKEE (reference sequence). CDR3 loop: CASSFPDRGGNEQYF. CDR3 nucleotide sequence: TGTGCCAGCAGCTTCCCGGACAGGGGAGGTAACGAGCAGTACTTC.

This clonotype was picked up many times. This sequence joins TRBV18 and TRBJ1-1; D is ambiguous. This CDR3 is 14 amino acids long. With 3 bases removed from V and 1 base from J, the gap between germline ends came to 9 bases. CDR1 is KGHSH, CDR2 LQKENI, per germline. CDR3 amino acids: CASSPSGPNTEAFF. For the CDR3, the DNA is TGTGCCAGCTCACCTTCTGGCCCGAACACTGAAGCTTTCTTT.

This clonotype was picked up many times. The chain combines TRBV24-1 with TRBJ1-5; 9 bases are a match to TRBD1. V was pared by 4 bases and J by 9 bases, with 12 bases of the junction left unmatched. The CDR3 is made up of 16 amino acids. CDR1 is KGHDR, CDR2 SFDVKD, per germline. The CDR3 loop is CATSDSGQGRFSPQHF. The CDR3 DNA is TGTGCCACCAGTGACTCCGGACAGGGGAGGTTTTCGCCCCAGCATTTT.

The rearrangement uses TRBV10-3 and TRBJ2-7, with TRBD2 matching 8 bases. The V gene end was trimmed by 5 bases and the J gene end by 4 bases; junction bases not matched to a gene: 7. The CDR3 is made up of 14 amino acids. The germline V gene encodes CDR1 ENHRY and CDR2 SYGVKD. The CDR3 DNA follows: TGTGCCATCAGTTTCTCTACGGGGGGGTACGAGCAGTACTTC. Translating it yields CAISFSTGGYEQYF.

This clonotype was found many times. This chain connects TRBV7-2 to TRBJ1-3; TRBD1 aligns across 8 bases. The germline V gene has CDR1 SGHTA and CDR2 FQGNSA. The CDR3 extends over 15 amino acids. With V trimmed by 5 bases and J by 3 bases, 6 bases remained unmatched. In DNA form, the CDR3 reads TGTGCCAGCAGCCGCCTCGGGACAGGTGGAAACACCATATATTTT. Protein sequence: CASSRLGTGGNTIYF. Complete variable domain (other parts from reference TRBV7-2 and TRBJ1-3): GAGVSQSPSNKVTEKGKDVELRCDPISGHTALYWYRQSLGQGLEFLIYFQGNSAPDKSGLPSDRFSAERTGGSVSTLTIQRTQQEDSAVYLCASSRLGTGGNTIYFGEGSWLTVV.

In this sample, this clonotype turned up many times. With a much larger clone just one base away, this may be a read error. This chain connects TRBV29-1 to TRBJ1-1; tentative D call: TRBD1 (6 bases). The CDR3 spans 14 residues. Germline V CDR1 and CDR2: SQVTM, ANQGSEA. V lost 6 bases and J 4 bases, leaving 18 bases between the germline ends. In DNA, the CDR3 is TGCAGCGTCGATAGGGGGTGCTTGGGCACTGAAGCTTTCTTT. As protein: CSVDRGCLGTEAFF.

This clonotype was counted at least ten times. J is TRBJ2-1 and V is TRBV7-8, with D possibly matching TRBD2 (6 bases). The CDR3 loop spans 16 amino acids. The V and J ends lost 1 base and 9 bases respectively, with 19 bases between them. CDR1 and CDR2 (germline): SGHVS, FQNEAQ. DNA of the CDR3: TGTGCCAGCAGCTTAGGAAGGAGGGCGGTAGAGGGTGAGCAGTTCTTC. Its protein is CASSLGRRAVEGEQFF.

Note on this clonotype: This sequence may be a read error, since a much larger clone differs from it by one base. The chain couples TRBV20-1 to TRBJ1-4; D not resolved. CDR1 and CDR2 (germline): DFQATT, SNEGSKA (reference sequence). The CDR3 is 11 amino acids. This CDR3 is CGARDYEKLFF. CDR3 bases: TGCGGTGCTAGAGATTATGAAAAACTGTTTTTT.

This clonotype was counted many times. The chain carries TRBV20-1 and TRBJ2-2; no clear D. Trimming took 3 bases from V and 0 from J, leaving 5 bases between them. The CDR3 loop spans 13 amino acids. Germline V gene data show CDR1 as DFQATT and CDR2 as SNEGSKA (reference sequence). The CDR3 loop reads CSASDANTGELFF. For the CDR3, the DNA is TGCAGTGCTAGTGATGCGAACACCGGGGAGCTGTTTTTT.

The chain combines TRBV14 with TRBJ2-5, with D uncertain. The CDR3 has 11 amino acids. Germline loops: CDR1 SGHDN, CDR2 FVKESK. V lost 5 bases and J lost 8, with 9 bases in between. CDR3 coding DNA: TGTGCCAGCAGCTATGAGAGAACCCAGTACTTC. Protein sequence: CASSYERTQYF.

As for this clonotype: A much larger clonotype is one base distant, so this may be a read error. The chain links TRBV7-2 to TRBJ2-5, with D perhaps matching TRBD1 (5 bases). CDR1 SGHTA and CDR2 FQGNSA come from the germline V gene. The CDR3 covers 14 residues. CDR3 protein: CASRGRQFQETQHF. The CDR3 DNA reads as TGTGCCAGCAGGGGAAGACAGTTTCAAGAGACCCAGCACTTC.

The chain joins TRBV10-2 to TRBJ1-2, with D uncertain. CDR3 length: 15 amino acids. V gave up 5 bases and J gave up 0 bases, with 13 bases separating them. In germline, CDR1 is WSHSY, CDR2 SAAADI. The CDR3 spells CASSRQAPSNYGYTF. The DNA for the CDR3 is TGCGCCAGCAGTCGGCAGGCCCCCTCTAACTATGGCTACACCTTC.

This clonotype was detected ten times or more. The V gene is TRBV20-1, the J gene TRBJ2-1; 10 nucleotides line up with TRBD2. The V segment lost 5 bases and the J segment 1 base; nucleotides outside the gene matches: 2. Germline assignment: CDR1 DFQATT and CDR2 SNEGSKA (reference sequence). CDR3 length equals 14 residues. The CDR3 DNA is TGCAGTGCTCGGACTAGCGGTTCCTACAATGAGCAGTTCTTC. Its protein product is CSARTSGSYNEQFF.

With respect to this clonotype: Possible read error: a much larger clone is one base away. The CDR3 loop reads CTWSLGARETQYF. Written as DNA, the CDR3 is TGTACCTGGAGTTTGGGGGCACGGGAGACCCAGTACTTC. The genes are TRBV30 and TRBJ2-5, with D perhaps matching TRBD1 (6 bases). Germline CDR1 and CDR2: GTSNPN and SVGIG (reference sequence). The CDR3 loop spans 13 amino acids.

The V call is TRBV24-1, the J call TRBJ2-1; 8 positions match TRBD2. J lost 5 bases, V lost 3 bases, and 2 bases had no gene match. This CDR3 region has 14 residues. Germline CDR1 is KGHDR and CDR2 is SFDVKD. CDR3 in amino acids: CATSDAGLDNEQFF. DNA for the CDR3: TGTGCCACCAGTGATGCGGGACTAGACAATGAGCAGTTCTTC.

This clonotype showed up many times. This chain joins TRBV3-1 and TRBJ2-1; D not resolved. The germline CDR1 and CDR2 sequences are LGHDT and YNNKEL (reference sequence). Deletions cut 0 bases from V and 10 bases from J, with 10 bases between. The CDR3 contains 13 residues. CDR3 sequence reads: CASSQDVRTEQFF. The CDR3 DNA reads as TGTGCCAGCAGCCAAGATGTCCGCACCGAGCAGTTCTTC.

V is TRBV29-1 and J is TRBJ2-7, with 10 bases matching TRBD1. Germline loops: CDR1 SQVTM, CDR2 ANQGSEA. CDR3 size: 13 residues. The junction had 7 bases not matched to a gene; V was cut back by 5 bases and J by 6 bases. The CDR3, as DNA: TGCAGCGTTTGGGACAGGGGCTTTAGCGAGCAGTACTTC. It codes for CSVWDRGFSEQYF.